Below, 18 T cell receptor beta chains from the same sample are listed, as sequenced in a study of human T cells and chemical hapten exposure. Time point of the sample: pre-sensitization, week 0. Treatment indicated: therapeutic diphenylcyclopropenone sensitization with weekly scalp DPC. TCRdb processed the RACE reads anew with MiXCR; each CDR3 protein has one entry. The repertoire includes 150,000 to 200,000 distinct CDR3 sequences, about 31% of them detected once, and less than 3.5% sits in the top ten. The input for sequencing was whole blood, taken in connection with sensitization to the hapten diphenylcyclopropenone (DPC). Every receptor here comes from a young woman with alopecia areata. Some clones in this sample may be carry-over from other donors' samples.

V usage is TRBV20-1 and J usage is TRBJ1-1, with D perhaps TRBD1 (5 bases). V was cut by 4 bases and J by 3 bases, with 9 bases left in between. Germline loops: CDR1 DFQATT, CDR2 SNEGSKA (reference sequence). The CDR3 consists of 12 residues. CDR3 region: CSATTDYTEAFF. In DNA, the CDR3 is TGCAGTGCTACGACAGATTACACTGAAGCTTTCTTT.

The table lists this clonotype with a count of one. The chain is built from TRBV7-9 and TRBJ1-2, with unresolved D. Germline loops: CDR1 SEHNR, CDR2 FQNEAQ (reference sequence). V dropped 4 bases and J dropped 4 bases, with 19 bases sitting between them. This CDR3 has 16 amino acids. The CDR3 sequence: CASSSTPSGNSYGYTF. DNA of the CDR3: TGTGCCAGCAGCTCCACTCCGTCGGGGAACTCCTATGGCTACACCTTC.

This clonotype turned up a few times. The J gene is TRBJ2-5, the V gene TRBV29-1; D is undetermined. CDR3 size: 11 residues. V was shortened by 8 bases and J by 5 bases, with 12 bases between the two germline ends. Per germline, CDR1 SQVTM and CDR2 ANQGSEA. CDR3 DNA: TGCAGCTGTCAATGGGGTGAGACCCAGTACTTC. It specifies CSCQWGETQYF.

This clonotype was detected ten times or more. The rearrangement uses TRBV9 and TRBJ1-4; 7 nucleotides line up with TRBD1. Germline V gives CDR1 SGDLS, CDR2 YYNGEE. The J segment lost 8 bases and the V segment lost 4 bases, leaving 11 bases of the junction unmatched. This CDR3 is 15 amino acids long. DNA for the CDR3: TGTGCCAGCAGCCGTTACAGGGGTGTTGGGGAAAAACTGTTTTTT. This encodes CASSRYRGVGEKLFF.

This clonotype has just a few counts. V and J are TRBV9 and TRBJ1-1, with 9 bases identical to TRBD1. The CDR3 is 15 amino acids. V shed 3 bases and J 5 bases; nucleotides not matched to a gene: 8. The germline V gene encodes CDR1 SGDLS and CDR2 YYNGEE. The DNA of the CDR3 is TGTGCCAGCAGCGAGACAGGGGGATCAGGGACTGAAGCTTTCTTT. It specifies CASSETGGSGTEAFF.

The chain carries TRBV7-2 and TRBJ2-3; 7 bases fit TRBD2. V shed 5 bases, J shed 0 bases, and the junction held 5 bases outside the gene matches. Germline CDR1 SGHTA, CDR2 FQGNSA. The CDR3 has 15 residues. The CDR3 loop reads CASSPSGASTDTQYF. As DNA, the CDR3 is TGTGCCAGCAGCCCCAGCGGGGCTAGCACAGATACGCAGTATTTT.

This clonotype was detected a few times. V usage is TRBV29-1 and J usage is TRBJ2-1, with 9 bases matching TRBD1. Germline V CDR1 and CDR2: SQVTM, ANQGSEA. After removal of 4 bases from V and 7 bases from J, the junction contained 8 bases not matched to a gene. This CDR3 contains 14 residues. The CDR3 sequence is CSVGGTGGGNEQFF. As DNA, the CDR3 is TGCAGCGTTGGGGGCACAGGGGGCGGGAATGAGCAGTTCTTC.

V gene TRBV9 combines with J gene TRBJ2-1, with D unclear. The CDR3 covers 14 residues. The germline V and J ends were trimmed by 0 bases and 7 bases, with 11 bases remaining between them. CDR1 and CDR2 from the germline V gene are SGDLS and YYNGEE. The CDR3 loop reads CASSVEVGGNEQFF. CDR3 DNA sequence: TGTGCCAGCAGCGTAGAGGTGGGTGGAAATGAGCAGTTCTTC. The complete variable domain, with remaining parts taken from reference TRBV9 and TRBJ2-1, reads DSGVTQTPKHLITATGQRVTLRCSPRSGDLSVYWYQQSLDQGLQFLIQYYNGEERAKGNILERFSAQQFPDLHSELNLSSLELGDSALYFCASSVEVGGNEQFFGPGTRLTVL.

V is TRBV20-1 and J is TRBJ2-2, with TRBD2 matching over 9 bases. Germline CDR1 and CDR2: DFQATT and SNEGSKA (reference sequence). V shed 2 bases and J 9 bases; nucleotides not matched to a gene: 7. The CDR3 has 14 residues. The DNA for the CDR3 is TGCAGTGCTAGACATGCCAGCGGGAGGCGGGAGCTGTTTTTT. Protein: CSARHASGRRELFF.

The chain recombines TRBV5-1 with TRBJ1-2; D perhaps matches TRBD1 (6 bases). The germline CDR1 and CDR2 sequences are SGHRS and YFSETQ. Trimming cost V 0 bases and J 2 bases, with 14 bases left between them. The CDR3 totals 16 residues. The CDR3 sequence: CASSLGTVGLNYGYTF. The CDR3 DNA follows: TGCGCCAGCAGCTTGGGGACAGTCGGCCTCAACTATGGCTACACCTTC.

This clonotype was observed a few times. The chain recombines TRBV9 with TRBJ2-5; 8 nucleotides align to TRBD1. CDR1 SGDLS and CDR2 YYNGEE come from the germline V gene. The CDR3 is made up of 15 amino acids. After removal of 0 bases from V and 2 bases from J, the junction contained 3 bases not matched to a gene. In DNA form, the CDR3 reads TGTGCCAGCAGCGTAGGGGGACAGGTTCAAGAGACCCAGTACTTC. Translating gives CASSVGGQVQETQYF.

V gene TRBV6-2 or TRBV6-3 combines with J gene TRBJ1-2; D remains unclear. The V end lost 7 bases, the J end lost 1 base, and 10 bases lay between the germline ends. The CDR3 is made up of 13 amino acids. CDR1 is MNHEY and CDR2 is SVGEGT in the germline V gene. The CDR3 DNA reads as TGTGCCAGCACAAACCAAGATAACTATGGCTACACCTTC. Encoded protein: CASTNQDNYGYTF.

The chain is built from TRBV4-3 and TRBJ2-5, with D possibly being TRBD1 (6 bases). Per germline, CDR1 LGHNA and CDR2 YSLEER. The CDR3 runs to 16 residues. V was shortened by 1 base and J by 0 bases, with 12 bases between the two germline ends. The CDR3 bases are TGCGCCAGCAGCCAAGGAAGGACAGAGTACCAAGAGACCCAGTACTTC. It encodes CASSQGRTEYQETQYF.

The rearrangement links TRBV6-2 or TRBV6-3 to TRBJ1-1; D is ambiguous. Between the trimmed V and J ends, which lost 5 bases and 0 bases, there was a span of 10 bases. This CDR3 contains 14 residues. Germline loops: CDR1 MNHEY, CDR2 SVGEGT. CDR3: CASSQQKVNTEAFF. DNA for the CDR3: TGTGCCAGCAGTCAGCAAAAAGTGAACACTGAAGCTTTCTTT.

This clonotype was counted a few times. This rearrangement joins TRBV9 to TRBJ2-5, with TRBD1 matching 8 bases. V was pared by 3 bases and J by 3 bases, with 7 bases of the junction left unmatched. CDR1 and CDR2 from the germline V gene are SGDLS and YYNGEE. The CDR3 length is 15 residues. CDR3: CASSARTGREETQYF. The CDR3 region has the DNA TGTGCCAGCAGCGCGCGGACAGGGCGGGAAGAGACCCAGTACTTC.

The chain links TRBV28 to TRBJ2-2, with TRBD2 identical over 8 bases. Per germline, CDR1 MDHEN and CDR2 SYDVKM. V shed 5 bases, J shed 0 bases, and the junction held 11 bases outside the gene matches. CDR3 length: 18 amino acids. The CDR3 reads CASSTPAAGVTNTGELFF. The CDR3 nucleotides are TGTGCCAGCAGTACCCCCGCAGCGGGGGTTACGAACACCGGGGAGCTGTTTTTT.

This sequence joins TRBV6-4 and TRBJ2-5; TRBD2 might be the D (5 bases). Germline-derived CDR1 and CDR2 are MRHNA and SNTAGT. Trimming removed 2 bases from V and 2 bases from J, with 15 bases in between. This CDR3 comprises 16 residues. CDR3 protein: CASSDTGKGEQETQYF. In DNA, the CDR3 is TGTGCCAGCAGTGACACGGGGAAAGGCGAACAAGAGACCCAGTACTTC.

This clonotype was seen a handful of times. J is TRBJ1-1 and V is TRBV6-2 or TRBV6-3; D is possibly TRBD1 (6 bases). The CDR3 contains 14 residues. Germline V lookup: CDR1 MNHEY, CDR2 SVGEGT. V was trimmed by 2 bases and J by 5 bases, leaving 12 bases between them. CDR3 sequence: CASSYGTGWTEAFF. In DNA, the CDR3 is TGTGCCAGCAGTTACGGAACAGGGTGGACTGAAGCTTTCTTT.